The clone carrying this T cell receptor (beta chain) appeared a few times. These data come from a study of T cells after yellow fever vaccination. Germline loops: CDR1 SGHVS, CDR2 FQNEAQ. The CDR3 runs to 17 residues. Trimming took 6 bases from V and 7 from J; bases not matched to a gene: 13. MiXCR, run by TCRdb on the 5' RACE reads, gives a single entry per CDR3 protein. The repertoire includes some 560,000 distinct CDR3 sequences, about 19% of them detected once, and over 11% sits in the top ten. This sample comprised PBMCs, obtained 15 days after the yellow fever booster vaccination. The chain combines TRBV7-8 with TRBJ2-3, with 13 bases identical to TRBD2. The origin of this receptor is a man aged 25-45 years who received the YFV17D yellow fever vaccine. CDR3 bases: TGTGCCAGCAGTCTCCCGGGACTAGCGGGAAGCTTGAATACGCAGTATTTT. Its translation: CASSLPGLAGSLNTQYF.